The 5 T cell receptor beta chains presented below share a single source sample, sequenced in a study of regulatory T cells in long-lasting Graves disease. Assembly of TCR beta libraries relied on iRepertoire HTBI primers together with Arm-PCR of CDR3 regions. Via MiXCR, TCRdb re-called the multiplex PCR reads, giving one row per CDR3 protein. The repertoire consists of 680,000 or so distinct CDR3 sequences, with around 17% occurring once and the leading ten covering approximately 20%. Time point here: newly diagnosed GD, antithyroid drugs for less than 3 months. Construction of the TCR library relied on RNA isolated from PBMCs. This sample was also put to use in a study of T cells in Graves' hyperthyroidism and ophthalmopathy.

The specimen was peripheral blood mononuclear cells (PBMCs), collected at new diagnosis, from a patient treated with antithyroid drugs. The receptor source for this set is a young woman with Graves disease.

CDR3 sequence (DNA): TGTGCCACCGAAGCGACAGATACGCAGTATTTT. Its protein product is CATEATDTQYF. This sequence joins TRBV6-1 and TRBJ2-3; unclear D gene. Germline V gene data show CDR1 as MNHNS and CDR2 as SASEGT. This CDR3 comprises 11 residues. V shed 10 bases and J shed 3 bases, with 8 bases lying between them.

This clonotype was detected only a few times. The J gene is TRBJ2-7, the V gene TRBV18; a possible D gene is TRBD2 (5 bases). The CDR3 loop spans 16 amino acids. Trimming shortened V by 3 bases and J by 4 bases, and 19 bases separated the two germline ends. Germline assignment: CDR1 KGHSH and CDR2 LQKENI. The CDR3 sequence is CASSPPWVASGYEQYF. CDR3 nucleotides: TGTGCCAGCTCACCCCCATGGGTGGCCTCGGGGTACGAGCAGTACTTC. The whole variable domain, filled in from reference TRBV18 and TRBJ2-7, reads NAGVMQNPRHLVRRRGQEARLRCSPMKGHSHVYWYRQLPEEGLKFMVYLQKENIIDESGMPKERFSAEFPKEGPSILRIQQVVRGDSAAYFCASSPPWVASGYEQYFGPGTRLTVT.

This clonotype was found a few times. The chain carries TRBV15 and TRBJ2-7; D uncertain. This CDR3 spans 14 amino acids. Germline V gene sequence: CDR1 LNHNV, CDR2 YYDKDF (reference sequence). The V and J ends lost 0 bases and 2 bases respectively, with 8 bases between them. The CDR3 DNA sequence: TGTGCCACCAGCAGAGATCTAGATACCTACGAGCAGTACTTC. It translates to CATSRDLDTYEQYF.

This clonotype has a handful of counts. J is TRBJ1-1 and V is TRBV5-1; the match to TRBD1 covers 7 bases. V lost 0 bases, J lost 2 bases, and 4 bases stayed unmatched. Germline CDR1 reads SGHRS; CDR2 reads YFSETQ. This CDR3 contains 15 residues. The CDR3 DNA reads TGCGCCAGCAGCTTGGGGGGGACAGATAACACTGAAGCTTTCTTT. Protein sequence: CASSLGGTDNTEAFF.

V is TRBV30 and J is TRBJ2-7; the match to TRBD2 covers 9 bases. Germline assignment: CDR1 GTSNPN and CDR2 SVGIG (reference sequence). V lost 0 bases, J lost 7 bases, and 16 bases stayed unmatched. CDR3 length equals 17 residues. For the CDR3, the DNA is TGTGCCTGGAGTGTACCACTTTTTAGCGGGAGCACTAAGGAGCAGTACTTC. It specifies CAWSVPLFSGSTKEQYF.